Listed below are T cell receptor beta chains from one sample, sequenced in a study of OX40 agonist ivuxolimab in advanced cancers. Profiled with immunoSEQ multiplex PCR; TCRdb holds only in-frame clones, not every one. The table records about 65,000 clones, approximately 80% of them present only once. Sample: CD4+ or CD8+ T cells sorted from blood, taken in a trial of the OX40 agonist ivuxolimab. The receptors here all came from an adult with an advanced solid tumor such as melanoma, head and neck, liver or kidney cancer. Each CDR3 is given with its conserved first and last residue.

V gene	J gene	CDR3 length	CDR3 protein
TRBV5-1	TRBJ1-1	13	CASSLGQGAEAFF
TRBV7-3	TRBJ1-1	14	CASRRRLADTEAFF
TRBV7-2	TRBJ2-3	16	CASSLSGVAGQDTQYF
TRBV7-6	TRBJ2-2	16	CASSSNPGGAGGELFF
TRBV9	TRBJ1-6	16	CASSVTGTGENSPLHF
TRBV6-5	TRBJ2-7	13	CASSYADFGEQYF
TRBV7-6	TRBJ1-2	13	CASSLAGFYGYTF
TRBV5-1	TRBJ1-1	14	CASTPGQGATEAFF
TRBV7-3	TRBJ2-1	14	CASSTGTSGVEQFF
TRBV9	TRBJ2-2	18	CASSVRIGSGGNPGELFF
TRBV5-1	TRBJ2-2	16	CASSLVSQGSTGELFF
TRBV9	TRBJ1-1	19	CASSAGAFGTLSGNAEAFF
TRBV7-6	TRBJ2-1	13	CASSFNSYNEQFF
TRBV2	TRBJ1-5	14	CASKDGTGAGPQHF
TRBV28	TRBJ1-2	12	CASLAELYGYTF
TRBV19	TRBJ2-5	15	CASSIGGRARETQYF
TRBV6-4	TRBJ2-1	16	CASSEQTGLAVDEQFF
TRBV6-5	TRBJ2-2	14	CASSWGREGGELFF
TRBV6-6	TRBJ1-2	13	CASSLQGGSGYTF
TRBV10-1	TRBJ2-2	13	CASSVEVRGELFF
TRBV7-8	TRBJ2-1	17	CASSFDYEREQNNEQFF
TRBV5-6	TRBJ1-1	15	CASSLPLGAYTEAFF
TRBV7-6	TRBJ2-3	18	CASSRWGGSGGITDTQYF
TRBV11-3	TRBJ2-1	13	CASSLPQDNEQFF
TRBV18	TRBJ1-5	14	CASKPGGGNQPQHF
TRBV11-2	TRBJ2-7	15	CASSLSHSSGYEQYF
TRBV11-1	TRBJ2-1	13	CASSLTQGNEQFF
TRBV2	TRBJ2-1	11	CASNGYNEQFF
TRBV7-7	TRBJ2-7	13	CASSLFGNYEQYF
TRBV6-6	TRBJ2-5	15	CASSIGQGALETQYF
TRBV9	TRBJ2-1	17	CASSPLLSGRSYNEQFF
TRBV7-9	TRBJ1-2	16	CASSLASDPRGGGYTF
TRBV6-5	TRBJ2-3	11	CASSYADTQYF
TRBV7-2	TRBJ1-2	13	CASSPGDRVGYTF
TRBV6-4	TRBJ1-4	18	CASSDWGRLGQDNEKLFF
TRBV27	TRBJ2-5	13	CASSPQGQETQYF
TRBV9	TRBJ1-2	15	CASSESPWGDYGYTF